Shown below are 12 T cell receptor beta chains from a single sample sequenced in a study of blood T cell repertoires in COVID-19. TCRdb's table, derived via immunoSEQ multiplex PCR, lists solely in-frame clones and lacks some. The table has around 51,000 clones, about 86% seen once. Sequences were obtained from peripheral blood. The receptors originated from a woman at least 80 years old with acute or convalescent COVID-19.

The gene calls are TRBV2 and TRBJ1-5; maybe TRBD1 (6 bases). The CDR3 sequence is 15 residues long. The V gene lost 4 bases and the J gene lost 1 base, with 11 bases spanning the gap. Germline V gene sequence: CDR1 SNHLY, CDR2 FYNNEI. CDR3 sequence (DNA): TGTGCCAGCAGTGGGGGACATTCAAGCAATCAGCCCCAGCATTTT. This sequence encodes CASSGGHSSNQPQHF.

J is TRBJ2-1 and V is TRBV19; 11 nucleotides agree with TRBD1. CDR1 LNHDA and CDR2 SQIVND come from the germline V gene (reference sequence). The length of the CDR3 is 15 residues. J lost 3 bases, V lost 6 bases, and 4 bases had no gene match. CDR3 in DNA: TGTGCCAGTAGAACCGGGACAGGGGGCTACAATGAGCAGTTCTTC. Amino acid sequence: CASRTGTGGYNEQFF.

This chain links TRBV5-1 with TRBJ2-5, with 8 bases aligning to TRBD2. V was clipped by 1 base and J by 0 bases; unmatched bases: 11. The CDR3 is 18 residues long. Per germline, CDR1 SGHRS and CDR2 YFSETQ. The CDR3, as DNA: TGCGCCAGCAGCTTGTACGGTAGCGGGGCGAAGTACCAAGAGACCCAGTACTTC. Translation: CASSLYGSGAKYQETQYF. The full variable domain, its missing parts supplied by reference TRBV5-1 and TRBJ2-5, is KAGVTQTPRYLIKTRGQQVTLSCSPISGHRSVSWYQQTPGQGLQFLFEYFSETQRNKGNFPGRFSGRQFSNSRSEMNVSTLELGDSALYLCASSLYGSGAKYQETQYFGPGTRLLVL.

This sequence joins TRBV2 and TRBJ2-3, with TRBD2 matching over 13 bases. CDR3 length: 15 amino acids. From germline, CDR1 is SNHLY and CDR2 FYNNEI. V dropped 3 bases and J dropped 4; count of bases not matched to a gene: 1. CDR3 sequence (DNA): TGTGCCAGCAGTGAGGGGACTAGCGGGGCAGATACGCAGTATTTT. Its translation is CASSEGTSGADTQYF.

The CDR3 reads CASSQRHLNTEAFF. CDR3 in DNA: TGTGCCAGCAGCCAACGACACCTGAACACTGAAGCTTTCTTT. This chain joins TRBV3-1 (or the pseudogene TRBV3-2) and TRBJ1-1; no clear D gene. This CDR3 region has 14 residues. V shed 2 bases and J shed 0 bases, with 7 bases lying between them. In germline, CDR1 is LGHDT, CDR2 YNNKEL (reference sequence).

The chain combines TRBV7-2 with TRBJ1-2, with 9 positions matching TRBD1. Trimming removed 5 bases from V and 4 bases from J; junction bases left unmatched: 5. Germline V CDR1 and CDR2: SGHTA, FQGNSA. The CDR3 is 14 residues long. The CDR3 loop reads CASSDDRGTYGYTF. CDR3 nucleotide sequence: TGTGCCAGCAGCGACGACAGGGGGACCTATGGCTACACCTTC.

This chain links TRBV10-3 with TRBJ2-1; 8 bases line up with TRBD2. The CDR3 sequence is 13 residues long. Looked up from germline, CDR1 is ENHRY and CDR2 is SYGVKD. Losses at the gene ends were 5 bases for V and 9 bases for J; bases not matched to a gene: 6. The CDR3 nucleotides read TGTGCCATCAGTCCAGGACTAGCAGGTGAGCAGTTCTTC. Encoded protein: CAISPGLAGEQFF.

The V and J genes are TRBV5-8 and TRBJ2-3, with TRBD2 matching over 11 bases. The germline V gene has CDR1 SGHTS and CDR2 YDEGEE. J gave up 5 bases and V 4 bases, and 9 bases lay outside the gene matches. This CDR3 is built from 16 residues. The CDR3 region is CASSALAGGPGDTQYF. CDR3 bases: TGTGCCAGCAGCGCGCTAGCGGGGGGCCCTGGAGATACGCAGTATTTT.

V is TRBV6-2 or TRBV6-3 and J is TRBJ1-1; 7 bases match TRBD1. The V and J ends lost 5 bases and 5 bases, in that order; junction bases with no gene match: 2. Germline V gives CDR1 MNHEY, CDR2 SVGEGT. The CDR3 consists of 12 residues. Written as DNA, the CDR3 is TGTGCCAGCAGTGCAGGGGGAACTGAAGCTTTCTTT. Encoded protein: CASSAGGTEAFF.

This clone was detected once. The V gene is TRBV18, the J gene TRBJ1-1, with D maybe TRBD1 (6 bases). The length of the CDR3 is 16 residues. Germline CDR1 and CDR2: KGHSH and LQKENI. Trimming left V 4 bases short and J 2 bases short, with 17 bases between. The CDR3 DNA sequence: TGTGCCAGCTCACAGACCCAGGGGACGGAAAACACTGAAGCTTTCTTT. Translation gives CASSQTQGTENTEAFF.

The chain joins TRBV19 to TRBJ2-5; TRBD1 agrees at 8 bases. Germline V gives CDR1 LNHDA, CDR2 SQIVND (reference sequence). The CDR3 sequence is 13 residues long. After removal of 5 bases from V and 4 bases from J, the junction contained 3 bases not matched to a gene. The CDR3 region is CASSGQGAETQYF. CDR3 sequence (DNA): TGTGCCAGTAGTGGACAGGGTGCAGAGACCCAGTACTTC.

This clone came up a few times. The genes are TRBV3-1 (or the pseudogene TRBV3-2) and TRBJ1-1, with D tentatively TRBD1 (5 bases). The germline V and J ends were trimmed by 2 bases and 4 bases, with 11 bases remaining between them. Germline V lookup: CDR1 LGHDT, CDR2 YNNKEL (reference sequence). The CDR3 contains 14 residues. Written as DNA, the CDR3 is TGTGCCAGCAGCCAACAGGGAGGGGCCACTGAAGCTTTCTTT. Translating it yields CASSQQGGATEAFF.